Sequencing of this T cell receptor (beta chain) was carried out in a study of T cell responses to AZD1222 COVID-19 vaccine. CDR1 is LNHNV and CDR2 is YYDKDF in the germline V gene (reference sequence). CDR3 length equals 15 residues. Trimming took 7 bases from V and 2 from J, leaving 15 bases between them. Measured with immunoSEQ multiplex PCR; TCRdb has only the in-frame clones, and not every one. The repertoire holds about 140,000 clones, with roughly 85% as singletons. The receptor was derived from an adult who received the MenACWY meningococcal vaccine as a control. This specimen consisted of peripheral blood, obtained 28 days after the second dose of the MenACWY control vaccine. This chain joins TRBV15 and TRBJ1-5, with D possibly TRBD1 on 5 matching bases. CDR3 coding DNA: TGTGCCACCACCAGGGAGGGTGGAGGCAATCAGCCCCAGCATTTT. Its translation is CATTREGGGNQPQHF.